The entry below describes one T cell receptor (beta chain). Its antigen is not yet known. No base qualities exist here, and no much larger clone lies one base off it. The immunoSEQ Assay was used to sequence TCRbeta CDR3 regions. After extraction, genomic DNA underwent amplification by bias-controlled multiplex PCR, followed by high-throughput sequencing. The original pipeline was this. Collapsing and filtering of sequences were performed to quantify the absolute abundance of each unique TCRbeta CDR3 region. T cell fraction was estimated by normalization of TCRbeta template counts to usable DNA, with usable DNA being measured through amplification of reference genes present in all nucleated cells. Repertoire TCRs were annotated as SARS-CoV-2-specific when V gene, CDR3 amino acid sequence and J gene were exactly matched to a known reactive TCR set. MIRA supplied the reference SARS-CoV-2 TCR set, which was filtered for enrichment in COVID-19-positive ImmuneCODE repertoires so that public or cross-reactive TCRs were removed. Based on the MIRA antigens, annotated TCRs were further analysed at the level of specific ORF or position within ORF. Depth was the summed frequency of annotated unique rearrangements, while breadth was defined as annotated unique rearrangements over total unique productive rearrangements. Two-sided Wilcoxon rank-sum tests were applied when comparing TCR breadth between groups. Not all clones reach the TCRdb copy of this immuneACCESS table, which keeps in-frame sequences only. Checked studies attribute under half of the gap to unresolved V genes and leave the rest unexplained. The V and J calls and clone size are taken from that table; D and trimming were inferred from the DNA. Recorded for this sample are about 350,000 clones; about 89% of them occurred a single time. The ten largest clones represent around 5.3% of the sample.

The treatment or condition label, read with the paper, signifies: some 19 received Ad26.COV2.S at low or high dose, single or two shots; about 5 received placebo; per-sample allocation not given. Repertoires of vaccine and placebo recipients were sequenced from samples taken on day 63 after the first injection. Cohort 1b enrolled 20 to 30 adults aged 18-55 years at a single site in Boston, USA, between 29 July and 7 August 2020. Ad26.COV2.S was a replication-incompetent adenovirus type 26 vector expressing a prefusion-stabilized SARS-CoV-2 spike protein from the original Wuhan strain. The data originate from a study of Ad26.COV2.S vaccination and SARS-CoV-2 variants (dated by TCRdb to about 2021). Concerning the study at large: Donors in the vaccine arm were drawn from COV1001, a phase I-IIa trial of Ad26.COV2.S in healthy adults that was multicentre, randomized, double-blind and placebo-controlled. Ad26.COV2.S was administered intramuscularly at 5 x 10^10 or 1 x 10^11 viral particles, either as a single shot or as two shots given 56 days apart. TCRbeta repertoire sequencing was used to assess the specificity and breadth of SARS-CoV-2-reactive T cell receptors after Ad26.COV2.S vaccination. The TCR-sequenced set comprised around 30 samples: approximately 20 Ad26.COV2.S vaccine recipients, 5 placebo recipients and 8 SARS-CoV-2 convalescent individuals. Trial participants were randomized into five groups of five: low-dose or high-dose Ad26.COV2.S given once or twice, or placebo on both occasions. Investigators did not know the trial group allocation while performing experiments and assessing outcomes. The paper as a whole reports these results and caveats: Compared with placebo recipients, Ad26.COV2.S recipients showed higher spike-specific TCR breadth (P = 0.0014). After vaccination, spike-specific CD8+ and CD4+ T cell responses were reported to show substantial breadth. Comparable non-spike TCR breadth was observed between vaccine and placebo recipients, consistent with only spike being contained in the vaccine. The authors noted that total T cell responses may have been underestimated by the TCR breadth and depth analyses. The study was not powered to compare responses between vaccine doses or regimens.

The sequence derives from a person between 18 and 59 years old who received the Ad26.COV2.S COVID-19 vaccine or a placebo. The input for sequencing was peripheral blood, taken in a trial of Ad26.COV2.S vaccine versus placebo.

The CDR3 region: CASSLRSLGTSGGIAQYF. The nucleotides read TGTGCCAGCAGCTTACGGTCCCTTGGGACTAGCGGGGGCATCGCGCAGTACTTC. This receptor chain uses TRBV7-2 and TRBJ2-7, with 14 bases in between that match TRBD2. The CDR3 has 18 amino acids, counting the end cysteine and phenylalanine. The kept DNA is CDR3 alone, 54 bases in frame from the first base. CDR1 is given as SGHTA and CDR2 as FQGNSA, both from the germline V gene. V has 2 bases trimmed and J has 9 bases trimmed; junction bases matching no gene number 15.